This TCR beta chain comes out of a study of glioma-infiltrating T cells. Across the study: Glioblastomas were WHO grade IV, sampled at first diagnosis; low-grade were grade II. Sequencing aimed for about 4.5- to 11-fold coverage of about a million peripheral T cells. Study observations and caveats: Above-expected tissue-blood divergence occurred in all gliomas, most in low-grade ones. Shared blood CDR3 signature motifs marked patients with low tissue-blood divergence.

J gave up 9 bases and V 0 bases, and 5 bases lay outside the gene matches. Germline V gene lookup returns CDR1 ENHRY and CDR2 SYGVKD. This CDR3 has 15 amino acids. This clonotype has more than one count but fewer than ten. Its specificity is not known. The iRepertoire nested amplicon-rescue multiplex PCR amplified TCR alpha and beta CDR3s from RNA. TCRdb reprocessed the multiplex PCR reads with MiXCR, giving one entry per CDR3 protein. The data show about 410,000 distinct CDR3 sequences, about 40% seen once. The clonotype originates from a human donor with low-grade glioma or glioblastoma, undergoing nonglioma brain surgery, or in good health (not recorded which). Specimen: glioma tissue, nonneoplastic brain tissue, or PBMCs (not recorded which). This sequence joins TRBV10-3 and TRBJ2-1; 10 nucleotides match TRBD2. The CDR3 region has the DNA TGTGCCATCAGTGAGTCGGTGATAGCGGGAGGTGAGCAGTTCTTC. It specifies CAISESVIAGGEQFF.